This TCR beta chain originates from a study of cytomegalovirus exposure and HLA in healthy donors. General study points: In a later analysis, parvovirus B19, influenza, CMV and Epstein-Barr virus appeared linked to several top co-occurrence clusters.

The primer mix had 60 Vbeta and 13 Jbeta primers. Data came from immunoSEQ multiplex PCR; TCRdb stores just in-frame clones and leaves some out. The sample yields some 98,000 clones, roughly 81% seen once. Germline V gene data show CDR1 as LNHDA and CDR2 as SQIVND (reference sequence). CDR3 size: 12 residues. V gave up 5 bases and J gave up 5 bases; unmatched junction bases: 2. About this clone: Its specificity is unknown.

V gene TRBV19 combines with J gene TRBJ2-7; 8 bases are shared with TRBD1. The sample comprised PBMCs. The receptor was derived from a man aged 40-49 years in good health and CMV-seronegative. CDR3 residues: CASSDRGDEQYF. The CDR3 coding sequence is TGTGCCAGTAGTGACAGGGGCGACGAGCAGTACTTC.